The 5 T cell receptor beta chains reported below all come from one sample, sequenced in a study of shared clonotypes between healthy human individuals. Assay used: immunoSEQ multiplex PCR; TCRdb lists only in-frame clones, some missing. The sample comprises 2 million to 2.5 million clones, about 95% of which are singletons, and 1.1% rests with the top ten. It was CD45RO-negative cells, positively selected for CCR7, that made up naive CD8 cells, with terminally differentiated effector memory CD45RA+ cells excluded. The sample consisted of naive CD8+ T cells sorted from blood. These TCRs come from a man aged 18 to 29 in good health.

J is TRBJ2-1 and V is TRBV7-9, with D possibly being TRBD1 (6 bases). Germline V gene lookup returns CDR1 SEHNR and CDR2 FQNEAQ (reference sequence). Trimming pared 0 bases from V and 8 bases from J, leaving 17 bases between. CDR3 length equals 16 residues. The CDR3 loop reads CASSLAALRDTHEQFF. CDR3 in DNA: TGTGCCAGCAGCTTAGCGGCCCTCCGGGACACCCATGAGCAGTTCTTC.

V usage is TRBV13 and J usage is TRBJ2-7, with 12 bases identical to TRBD1. The V gene's germline CDR1 is PRHDT and CDR2 FYEKMQ (reference sequence). CDR3 length equals 16 residues. V shed 0 bases and J 5 bases; nucleotides not matched to a gene: 5. The CDR3 DNA reads as TGTGCCAGCAGCTTAGGCCCCGGGACAGGGGGCGACGAGCAGTACTTC. It is translated as CASSLGPGTGGDEQYF.

This chain joins TRBV13 and TRBJ2-3, with 14 bases aligning to TRBD2. V gave up 0 bases and J gave up 6 bases; unmatched junction bases: 5. CDR1 PRHDT and CDR2 FYEKMQ come from the germline V gene (reference sequence). The CDR3 is 17 amino acids. The CDR3 loop is CASSLGTSGRGHDTQYF. Here the CDR3 DNA reads TGTGCCAGCAGCTTAGGGACTAGCGGGAGGGGGCACGATACGCAGTATTTT.

This clone came up once. The genes are TRBV6-6 and TRBJ2-5, with a possible D match to TRBD1 (6 bases). The CDR3 is 13 amino acids. Trimming removed 6 bases from V and 4 bases from J, with 12 bases in between. The germline gives CDR1 MNHNY, CDR2 SVGAGI (reference sequence). The CDR3, as DNA: TGTGCCAGCAGACCGGACAGCATAGAGACCCAGTACTTC. Translation gives CASRPDSIETQYF.

The chain has TRBV5-1 and TRBJ2-3, with 9 positions matching TRBD2. The junction had 19 bases not matched to a gene; V was cut back by 4 bases and J by 4 bases. CDR3 length equals 19 residues. Germline V gives CDR1 SGHRS, CDR2 YFSETQ. The CDR3 DNA follows: TGCGCCAGCAGCCGAGGACGGGGGCAGGCGGGAGGGCTGGCAGATACGCAGTATTTT. Protein sequence: CASSRGRGQAGGLADTQYF.